What follows are 4 T cell receptor beta chains derived from one specimen sequenced in a study of post-analysis software for immune sequencing data. No cognate antigen is known for these TCRs. Findings and caveats of the study: Controls showed lower frequencies than patients for roughly five TRBV segments, and TRBV5-6, TRBV5-1 and TRBV20-1 were among these.

Unique molecular identifiers were present in the TCR beta cDNA libraries. TCRdb reprocessed the PCR reads via MiXCR and lists one record per CDR3 protein. Of roughly 430,000 distinct CDR3 sequences in the sample, about 40% are singletons; the top ten hold under 9%. Sequenced input: blood. These receptors all come from a girl aged 2 to 9 with multiple sclerosis.

This clonotype was found a few times. The rearrangement joins TRBV20-1 to TRBJ2-1, with 13 bases that match TRBD2. Trimming took 2 bases from V and 2 from J; bases not matched to a gene: 3. The CDR3 is 16 residues long. Germline V gives CDR1 DFQATT, CDR2 SNEGSKA (reference sequence). CDR3 loop: CSARKLAGGPYNEQFF. CDR3 nucleotides: TGCAGTGCTAGAAAACTAGCGGGGGGGCCCTACAATGAGCAGTTCTTC.

CDR3 sequence reads: CASSLARVGPDYGYTF. The CDR3 DNA sequence: TGTGCCAGCAGTTTGGCTAGGGTAGGGCCCGACTATGGCTACACCTTC. The chain employs TRBV12-3 or TRBV12-4 and TRBJ1-2; D uncertain. The CDR3 length is 16 residues. Trimming left V 3 bases short and J 3 bases short, with 17 bases between.

This sequence joins TRBV20-1 and TRBJ2-7, with D maybe TRBD2 (5 bases). CDR1 is DFQATT, CDR2 SNEGSKA, per germline (reference sequence). V dropped 3 bases and J dropped 1 base, with 16 bases sitting between them. The CDR3 is 15 amino acids. The CDR3 sequence is CSASASGAESYEQYF. The CDR3 DNA is TGCAGTGCTAGTGCTAGTGGAGCGGAATCCTACGAGCAGTACTTC.

A few counts support this clonotype. This chain joins TRBV7-6 and TRBJ2-7, with 10 nucleotides matching TRBD2. The junction had 4 bases not matched to a gene; V was cut back by 1 base and J by 4 bases. CDR3 size: 15 residues. The germline CDR1 and CDR2 sequences are SGHVS and FNYEAQ. The CDR3 region has the DNA TGTGCCAGCAGCTTAGGACTAGCGGGTCCATACGAGCAGTACTTC. Translating it yields CASSLGLAGPYEQYF.